The 19 T cell receptor beta chains in this list originate from one sample, sequenced in a study of spatial heterogeneity in lung cancer. Stated time point: blood at routine non-recurrence follow-up after resection. Extraction of whole RNA from tumor, nontumor lung or frozen PBMC preceded unsorted sequencing. TCRdb analysed the 5' RACE reads with MiXCR anew, one entry per CDR3 protein. The sample lists 25,000 or so distinct CDR3 sequences; 5.5% to 7% were seen once. The material was PBMCs, obtained at follow-up. Receptor source: a male donor with early-stage non-small cell lung cancer.

This clonotype came up many times. The rearrangement uses TRBV11-2 and TRBJ1-2; TRBD1 might be the D (5 bases). This CDR3 is 18 amino acids long. Trimming took 1 base from V and 8 from J, leaving 26 bases between them. Germline CDR1 SGHAT, CDR2 FQNNGV. In DNA form, the CDR3 reads TGTGCCAGCAGCTTAGTATCACGGGGGAAAACAAAGTTCGGAGGCTACACCTTC. It encodes CASSLVSRGKTKFGGYTF.

This clonotype was seen many times. The CDR3 nucleotides read TGTGCCAGCAGCTTAGAACTAGTTGGCAATGAGCAGTTCTTC. Translating gives CASSLELVGNEQFF. This chain connects TRBV7-9 to TRBJ2-1, with a possible D match to TRBD2 (5 bases). Germline CDR1 SEHNR, CDR2 FQNEAQ (reference sequence). V was clipped by 1 base and J by 6 bases, with 10 bases between them. CDR3 size: 14 residues. The full variable domain, in which reference TRBV7-9 and TRBJ2-1 provide the parts outside the CDR3, is DTGVSQNPRHKITKRGQNVTFRCDPISEHNRLYWYRQTLGQGPEFLTYFQNEAQLEKSRLLSDRFSAERPKGSFSTLEIQRTEQGDSAMYLCASSLELVGNEQFFGPGTRLTVL.

The sample holds many counts of this clonotype. V is TRBV20-1 and J is TRBJ1-5; no clear D gene. The V gene's germline CDR1 is DFQATT and CDR2 SNEGSKA (reference sequence). CDR3 size: 14 residues. V gave up 6 bases and J gave up 0 bases, with 12 bases separating them. In DNA form, the CDR3 reads TGCAGTGCCGAAAACTGGGGTAGCAATCAGCCCCAGCATTTT. Protein sequence: CSAENWGSNQPQHF.

This clonotype was counted many times. The J gene is TRBJ1-4, the V gene TRBV2; a possible D gene is TRBD1 (5 bases). This CDR3 region has 12 residues. Germline CDR1 SNHLY, CDR2 FYNNEI. Trimming cost V 7 bases and J 8 bases, with 11 bases left between them. This chain's CDR3 is CASTGQPEKLFF. DNA for the CDR3: TGTGCCAGCACCGGACAACCAGAAAAACTGTTTTTT.

This clonotype has at least ten counts. The chain has TRBV6-5 and TRBJ2-3; maybe TRBD1 (6 bases). The CDR3 contains 14 residues. V was pared by 2 bases and J by 6 bases, with 12 bases between. Germline-derived CDR1 and CDR2 are MNHEY and SVGAGI. CDR3: CASSYIFDRDTQYF. CDR3 sequence (DNA): TGTGCCAGCAGTTACATTTTCGACAGGGATACGCAGTATTTT.

This clonotype has a count of ten or more. J is TRBJ2-7 and V is TRBV29-1; D might be TRBD1 (5 bases). V dropped 0 bases and J dropped 3 bases, with 12 bases sitting between them. Looked up from germline, CDR1 is SQVTM and CDR2 is ANQGSEA. The CDR3 length is 14 residues. The CDR3 sequence: CSVEENGHRYEQYF. In nucleotides, the CDR3 is TGCAGCGTTGAAGAGAACGGACACCGCTACGAGCAGTACTTC.

This clonotype showed up many times. CDR3 sequence (DNA): TGTGCCAGCAGCTTAGCGGCGGCCCCCAAAGCAGAAAAACTGTTTTTT. This sequence encodes CASSLAAAPKAEKLFF. The rearrangement uses TRBV7-9 and TRBJ1-4, with no clear D. Germline assignment: CDR1 SEHNR and CDR2 FQNEAQ (reference sequence). CDR3 size: 16 residues. V was pared by 0 bases and J by 8 bases, with 16 bases between.

This chain connects TRBV20-1 to TRBJ1-6; D gene uncertain. With 6 bases removed from V and 9 bases from J, the gap between germline ends came to 15 bases. The CDR3 covers 13 residues. Looked up from germline, CDR1 is DFQATT and CDR2 is SNEGSKA (reference sequence). CDR3 amino acids: CSAHFAGSSPLHF. For the CDR3, the DNA is TGCAGTGCCCACTTTGCGGGGTCTTCACCCCTCCACTTT.

V usage is TRBV6-1 and J usage is TRBJ2-7; 9 bases align to TRBD2. Germline V gene lookup returns CDR1 MNHNS and CDR2 SASEGT. The CDR3 is 13 residues long. Trimming at V came to 5 bases and at J to 7 bases, leaving 6 bases not matched to a gene. In DNA, the CDR3 is TGTGCCAGCAGTACTAGCGGGTGGGGGGAGCAGTACGTC. The encoded protein is CASSTSGWGEQYV.

This clonotype was counted ten times or more. The chain couples TRBV5-6 to TRBJ1-4, with D possibly TRBD1 on 5 matching bases. Trimming shortened V by 4 bases and J by 8 bases, and 21 bases separated the two germline ends. The CDR3 runs to 16 residues. Germline CDR1 and CDR2: SGHDT and YYEEEE. The CDR3 DNA follows: TGTGCCAGCAGCCTCCCGGCCCGAGGAGGGGAAGAAAAACTGTTTTTT. This sequence encodes CASSLPARGGEEKLFF.

This clonotype was seen many times. This sequence joins TRBV28 and TRBJ2-2; 8 positions agree with TRBD1. The V and J ends lost 7 bases and 6 bases, in that order; junction bases with no gene match: 10. Germline CDR1 reads MDHEN; CDR2 reads SYDVKM. This CDR3 is built from 15 residues. The CDR3 nucleotides are TGTGCCAGCACCTTAGGACAGGGTTTTGCCGGGGAGCTGTTTTTT. Translation: CASTLGQGFAGELFF. Full variable domain (remainder filled in from reference TRBV28 and TRBJ2-2): DVKVTQSSRYLVKRTGEKVFLECVQDMDHENMFWYRQDPGLGLRLIYFSYDVKMKEKGDIPEGYSVSREKKERFSLILESASTNQTSMYLCASTLGQGFAGELFFGEGSRLTVL.

This clonotype was picked up a small number of times. The J gene is TRBJ2-1, the V gene TRBV5-3, with TRBD2 identical over 7 bases. TRBV5-3 is an ORF, and what it does is uncertain. Trimming took 2 bases from V and 4 from J; bases not matched to a gene: 12. The CDR3 totals 17 residues. The CDR3 DNA follows: TGTGCCAGAAGCTTTTCTTCAGCGGGAAACGGTTACAATGAGCAGTTCTTC. It yields the protein CARSFSSAGNGYNEQFF.

In its sample, this clonotype was seen many times. The chain employs TRBV6-5 and TRBJ2-7; D remains ambiguous. The CDR3 consists of 15 residues. Germline values: CDR1 MNHEY, CDR2 SVGAGI. Trimming stripped 5 bases from V and 2 bases from J, with 16 bases between. The CDR3 reads CASSLDARNPYEQYV. The CDR3 DNA follows: TGTGCCAGCAGTCTTGACGCCCGGAACCCCTACGAGCAGTACGTC.

This clonotype was counted many times. This rearrangement joins TRBV27 to TRBJ2-7; D is ambiguous. This CDR3 contains 13 residues. Germline V CDR1 and CDR2: MNHEY, SMNVEV (reference sequence). V was shortened by 2 bases and J by 3 bases, with 8 bases between the two germline ends. This chain's CDR3 is CASSLKRGYEQYV. The CDR3 DNA is TGTGCCAGCAGTTTAAAGCGCGGCTACGAGCAGTACGTC.

The chain has TRBV7-3 and TRBJ2-1; 9 positions agree with TRBD2. The CDR3 runs to 15 residues. CDR1 SGHTA and CDR2 FQGTGA come from the germline V gene. V was pared by 3 bases and J by 6 bases, with 6 bases of the junction left unmatched. The CDR3 region is CASSFSAGGLNEQFF. The CDR3 coding sequence is TGTGCCAGCAGCTTCAGTGCGGGGGGGCTCAATGAGCAGTTCTTC. The full variable domain, with the rest looked up from reference TRBV7-3 and TRBJ2-1, is GAGVSQTPSNKVTEKGKYVELRCDPISGHTALYWYRQSLGQGPEFLIYFQGTGAADDSGLPNDRFFAVRPEGSVSTLKIQRTERGDSAVYLCASSFSAGGLNEQFFGPGTRLTVL.

This clonotype was detected many times. The J gene is TRBJ2-4, the V gene TRBV12-3 or TRBV12-4, with 10 bases matching TRBD2. Trimming at V came to 3 bases and at J to 8 bases, leaving 13 bases not matched to a gene. CDR3 length: 17 residues. CDR3 amino acids: CASSFVLAGDPPDIQYF. CDR3 nucleotide sequence: TGTGCCAGCAGTTTTGTCCTAGCGGGAGACCCTCCTGACATTCAGTACTTC.

The table lists this clonotype with many counts. The junction departs from germline at one end; a sequencing error may be responsible. The chain combines TRBV7-7 with TRBJ2-5; D remains ambiguous. The CDR3 contains 14 residues. The germline V gene has CDR1 SSHAT and CDR2 FNYEAQ (reference sequence). The CDR3 protein is CASSLFGVSETQYF. The CDR3 DNA is TGTGCTAGCAGCTTATTTGGGGTATCAGAGACCCAGTACTTC. Variable domain in full (rest from reference TRBV7-7 and TRBJ2-5): GAGVSQSPRYKVTKRGQDVTLRCDPISSHATLYWYQQALGQGPEFLTYFNYEAQPDKSGLPSDRFSAERPEGSISTLTIQRTEQRDSAMYRCASSLFGVSETQYFGPGTRLLVL.

A few counts support this clonotype. The V gene is TRBV10-3, the J gene TRBJ2-7; a possible D gene is TRBD2 (6 bases). The CDR3 is made up of 13 amino acids. Per germline, CDR1 ENHRY and CDR2 SYGVKD. V shed 6 bases and J shed 9 bases, with 18 bases lying between them. CDR3 in DNA: TGTGCCATCAGAACCGGGGGAGTTTATGTGCAGTACTTC. This translates into CAIRTGGVYVQYF.

This clonotype appeared many times. The chain couples TRBV6-5 to TRBJ2-3, with 10 bases matching TRBD2. This CDR3 has 14 residues. CDR1 and CDR2 (germline): MNHEY, SVGAGI. After removal of 8 bases from V and 2 bases from J, the junction contained 4 bases not matched to a gene. CDR3 region: CASGLADSTDTQYF. DNA of the CDR3: TGTGCCAGCGGACTAGCGGATTCCACAGATACGCAGTATTTT.